This entry lists 26 T cell receptor beta chains sequenced from one sample in a study of blood T cell repertoires in COVID-19. Here immunoSEQ multiplex PCR was the method, and the copy in TCRdb shows in-frame clones only, minus some. Among about 190,000 clones listed, roughly 80% were seen once. Sample: peripheral blood. Source of these receptors: a man aged 60 to 75 with acute or convalescent COVID-19.

The rearrangement links TRBV19 to TRBJ2-2; D possibly corresponds to TRBD2 (6 bases). Germline V CDR1 and CDR2: LNHDA, SQIVND (reference sequence). Trimming pared 9 bases from V and 6 bases from J, leaving 17 bases between. The CDR3 totals 14 residues. The CDR3 DNA follows: TGTGCCAGCGGTTCGGCTACTAGCTCCGGGGAGCTGTTTTTT. Amino acid sequence: CASGSATSSGELFF.

The chain carries TRBV6-5 and TRBJ2-3, with TRBD1 matching 8 bases. J gave up 2 bases and V 11 bases, and 6 bases lay outside the gene matches. Per the germline V gene, CDR1 is MNHEY and CDR2 is SVGAGI. This CDR3 spans 13 amino acids. The CDR3 nucleotides are TGTGCCGTCCGGGACAGGCTCACAGATACGCAGTATTTT. Translation: CAVRDRLTDTQYF.

The V and J genes are TRBV19 and TRBJ2-2; tentative D call: TRBD2 (6 bases). The V and J ends lost 5 bases and 6 bases respectively, with 16 bases between them. The CDR3 consists of 15 residues. In germline, CDR1 is LNHDA, CDR2 SQIVND (reference sequence). CDR3 sequence (DNA): TGTGCCAGTAGTGGGACTTCATACGGTGCCGGGGAGCTGTTTTTT. Translation gives CASSGTSYGAGELFF.

This clone was detected once. This chain uses TRBV11-2 with TRBJ2-5; weak D call: TRBD2 (5 bases). The length of the CDR3 is 14 residues. The germline V and J ends were trimmed by 5 bases and 2 bases, with 12 bases remaining between them. Looked up from germline, CDR1 is SGHAT and CDR2 is FQNNGV. In DNA form, the CDR3 reads TGTGCCAGCAGCCGGACTGCGACTCAAGAGACCCAGTACTTC. This gives the protein CASSRTATQETQYF. Full variable domain (missing parts from reference TRBV11-2 and TRBJ2-5): EAGVAQSPRYKIIEKRQSVAFWCNPISGHATLYWYQQILGQGPKLLIQFQNNGVVDDSQLPKDRFSAERLKGVDSTLKIQPAKLEDSAVYLCASSRTATQETQYFGPGTRLLVL.

V is TRBV29-1 and J is TRBJ1-1; tentatively, D is TRBD1 (6 bases). The germline gives CDR1 SQVTM, CDR2 ANQGSEA. This CDR3 comprises 13 residues. V lost 3 bases, J lost 0 bases, and 8 bases lay in between. CDR3 in DNA: TGCAGCGTTGACACAGGGATGAACACTGAAGCTTTCTTT. This gives the protein CSVDTGMNTEAFF.

The chain joins TRBV7-3 to TRBJ2-1, with 14 positions matching TRBD2. The CDR3 runs 16 residues. The junction had 9 bases not matched to a gene; V was cut back by 6 bases and J by 8 bases. Germline V gene sequence: CDR1 SGHTA, CDR2 FQGTGA. The CDR3 region is CASSPSGTSGSYEQFF. For the CDR3, the DNA is TGTGCCAGCAGTCCCTCCGGGACTAGCGGGAGTTATGAGCAGTTCTTC.

A note on this clone: An end of the junction differs from the germline gene, which may be a read error. This rearrangement joins TRBV18 to TRBJ1-5, with D perhaps matching TRBD1 (5 bases). CDR1 is KGHSH, CDR2 LQKENI, per germline. The CDR3 has 15 amino acids. The CDR3 is CTSSPLGRTNQPQHF. The CDR3 nucleotides read TGTACCAGCTCACCACTGGGTCGGACAAATCAGCCCCAGCATTTT.

The rearrangement links TRBV11-2 to TRBJ1-5; 7 bases fit TRBD1. The CDR3 covers 16 residues. Germline V gene sequence: CDR1 SGHAT, CDR2 FQNNGV. Trimming at V came to 0 bases and at J to 4 bases, leaving 6 bases not matched to a gene. Here the CDR3 reads CASSLDGFRGNQPQHF. The CDR3 DNA reads as TGTGCCAGCAGCTTAGATGGATTCAGGGGGAATCAGCCCCAGCATTTT.

The chain is built from TRBV4-2 and TRBJ1-2; D might be TRBD1 (6 bases). The CDR3 spans 17 residues. The germline V gene encodes CDR1 LGHNA and CDR2 YNFKEQ. V was pared by 1 base and J by 2 bases, with 17 bases between. The DNA of the CDR3 is TGTGCCAGCAGCCAAGTTCACGGACAGCCATCCAACTATGGCTACACCTTC. Its protein is CASSQVHGQPSNYGYTF.

This clone was counted once. The V call is TRBV20-1, the J call TRBJ1-1; 7 bases line up with TRBD1. This CDR3 is 14 amino acids long. In germline, CDR1 is DFQATT, CDR2 SNEGSKA (reference sequence). V trimming: 3 bases; J trimming: 4 bases; junction bases outside the gene matches: 8. The CDR3 spells CSASATGAATEAFF. In nucleotides, the CDR3 is TGCAGTGCTAGTGCTACAGGGGCGGCCACTGAAGCTTTCTTT.

This clone appeared a few times. The chain has TRBV19 and TRBJ1-6; D not resolved. CDR1 and CDR2 from the germline V gene are LNHDA and SQIVND (reference sequence). The CDR3 sequence is 14 residues long. V was trimmed by 3 bases and J by 7 bases, leaving 10 bases between them. CDR3: CASSMVGRNSPLHF. As DNA, the CDR3 is TGTGCCAGTAGTATGGTGGGCAGGAATTCACCCCTCCACTTT.

The chain links TRBV2 to TRBJ1-5; D is unresolved. V was cut by 7 bases and J by 3 bases, with 10 bases left in between. Germline V CDR1 and CDR2: SNHLY, FYNNEI. The CDR3 is 13 amino acids. The DNA of the CDR3 is TGTGCCAGCACCGAAGGAGTCAATCAGCCCCAGCATTTT. This gives the protein CASTEGVNQPQHF.

Concerning this clone itself: A read error may produce the germline difference seen at one junction end. The V call is TRBV19, the J call TRBJ2-1; TRBD2 agrees at 8 bases. This CDR3 has 14 residues. Germline-derived CDR1 and CDR2 are LNHDA and SQIVND (reference sequence). This chain's CDR3 is CASRIAGSYNEQFF. In nucleotides, the CDR3 is TGTGCCAGTAGGATAGCGGGATCCTACAATGAGCAGTTCTTC.

The J gene is TRBJ2-7, the V gene TRBV27, with 10 bases that match TRBD2. The J segment lost 6 bases and the V segment lost 2 bases, leaving 4 bases of the junction unmatched. The germline CDR1 and CDR2 sequences are MNHEY and SMNVEV (reference sequence). CDR3 size: 14 residues. CDR3 nucleotide sequence: TGTGCCAGCAGTTTAGCTAGCGGGAGAGGCGAGCAGTACTTC. Protein: CASSLASGRGEQYF.

The CDR3 DNA follows: TGCGCCAGCAGCCAGAGCTTCTTCGACAATGAGCAGTTCTTC. Protein sequence: CASSQSFFDNEQFF. This chain links TRBV4-3 with TRBJ2-1; D ambiguous. V dropped 3 bases and J dropped 5 bases, with 11 bases sitting between them. The CDR3 contains 14 residues. Germline CDR1 LGHNA, CDR2 YSLEER.

The genes are TRBV9 and TRBJ2-3, with 9 nucleotides matching TRBD1. In germline, CDR1 is SGDLS, CDR2 YYNGEE. The CDR3 consists of 14 residues. Germline trimming cut 4 bases from V and 5 bases from J; bases unmatched to any gene: 5. Written as DNA, the CDR3 is TGTGCCAGCAGCATCCGGGACAGGGAAGATACGCAGTATTTT. Its translation: CASSIRDREDTQYF.

This chain connects TRBV27 to TRBJ1-2; 10 bases match TRBD1. Germline CDR1 MNHEY, CDR2 SMNVEV (reference sequence). The CDR3 spans 16 residues. V lost 6 bases to trimming and J lost 3 bases; unmatched junction nucleotides: 10. The CDR3 DNA reads TGTGCCAGCAGCCTCACTCCCGGGACAGGGGACTATGGCTACACCTTC. Its translation is CASSLTPGTGDYGYTF.

In nucleotides, the CDR3 is TGTGCCAGCAGCGGGGATCTCCCGGGAAACACTGAAGCTTTCTTT. This encodes CASSGDLPGNTEAFF. The chain joins TRBV27 to TRBJ1-1; unclear D gene. Looked up from germline, CDR1 is MNHEY and CDR2 is SMNVEV (reference sequence). V was pared by 6 bases and J by 2 bases, with 16 bases between. The CDR3 totals 15 residues.

This clone has a handful of counts. V gene TRBV18 combines with J gene TRBJ1-1; no definite D call. Germline V CDR1 and CDR2: KGHSH, LQKENI. V lost 4 bases, J lost 4 bases, and 13 bases lay in between. The CDR3 covers 14 residues. The CDR3 protein is CASSRGVSGTEAFF. The CDR3 DNA is TGTGCCAGCTCACGAGGCGTGTCGGGCACTGAAGCTTTCTTT.

The genes are TRBV5-1 and TRBJ2-3; possibly TRBD1 for D (6 bases). CDR3 length: 15 amino acids. Germline CDR1 is SGHRS and CDR2 is YFSETQ. Trimming stripped 3 bases from V and 0 bases from J, with 11 bases between. The CDR3 loop reads CASSSDSFSTDTQYF. CDR3 coding DNA: TGCGCCAGCAGCTCGGACAGCTTTAGCACAGATACGCAGTATTTT.

The DNA for the CDR3 is TGTGCCAGCAGCTTAAATAGCGGGGCCCTCGGGGATACGCAGTATTTT. This translates into CASSLNSGALGDTQYF. This chain uses TRBV7-3 with TRBJ2-3; TRBD2 agrees at 8 bases. There are 16 residues in the CDR3. CDR1 and CDR2 from the germline V gene are SGHTA and FQGTGA. The junction had 9 bases not matched to a gene; V was cut back by 1 base and J by 6 bases.

The chain uses TRBV6-4 and TRBJ2-7, with TRBD1 identical over 8 bases. The germline gives CDR1 MRHNA, CDR2 SNTAGT. This CDR3 spans 16 amino acids. J gave up 3 bases and V 1 base, and 8 bases lay outside the gene matches. The CDR3 region is CASSDCSGTGNYEQYF. CDR3 in DNA: TGTGCCAGCAGTGACTGTTCTGGGACAGGTAACTACGAGCAGTACTTC.

The rearrangement joins TRBV14 to TRBJ1-4; D possibly corresponds to TRBD1 (5 bases). From germline, CDR1 is SGHDN and CDR2 FVKESK. V was cut by 5 bases and J by 2 bases, with 15 bases left in between. This CDR3 is 16 amino acids long. The CDR3, as DNA: TGTGCCAGCAGCGCCTACCCAGGGTATACTAATGAAAAACTGTTTTTT. Residues: CASSAYPGYTNEKLFF.

The chain recombines TRBV3-1 (or the pseudogene TRBV3-2) with TRBJ2-1; TRBD1 agrees at 7 bases. Germline CDR1 LGHDT, CDR2 YNNKEL (reference sequence). The CDR3 has 14 residues. Unmatched junction bases numbered 3, after V lost 0 bases and J lost 7 bases. The CDR3 sequence is CASSQEGTENEQFF. The CDR3 nucleotides read TGTGCCAGCAGCCAAGAGGGGACAGAGAATGAGCAGTTCTTC.

The V and J genes are TRBV5-4 and TRBJ1-1; TRBD1 aligns across 8 bases. The CDR3 consists of 15 residues. CDR1 and CDR2 (germline): SGHNT, YYREEE (reference sequence). Trimming cost V 0 bases and J 2 bases; bases outside gene matches: 3. As DNA, the CDR3 is TGTGCCAGCAGCTTGGGGGACAGGAGAAACACTGAAGCTTTCTTT. The encoded protein is CASSLGDRRNTEAFF.

This clone was counted between two and nine times. The CDR3 coding sequence is TGTGCCAGCAGGGTAGCGGAGGCGGGTTTATACGAGCAGTACTTC. Translation gives CASRVAEAGLYEQYF. The V call is TRBV28, the J call TRBJ2-7, with a possible D match to TRBD2 (6 bases). The CDR3 runs to 15 residues. Germline V CDR1 and CDR2: MDHEN, SYDVKM. Trimming stripped 6 bases from V and 4 bases from J, with 19 bases between.